The source of this T cell receptor (beta chain) is a study of blood T cell repertoires in COVID-19 (dated by TCRdb to 2018 to 2021). Looking at the study overall: Collaborator samples came from the United States, Italy and Spain and covered acute and convalescent phases of COVID-19. The prospective study material was composed of cDNA or gDNA derived from T cells, B-cell-depleted T cells, or PBMCs. The dataset comprised deeply sampled blood TCRbeta repertoires from subjects exposed to, actively infected with, or recovered from COVID-19. The repertoires were made available in a free public database intended to serve as a resource for research on the immune response to SARS-CoV-2. Samples came from the ongoing ImmuneRACE study (first 160 participants) plus 1,254 subjects from 6 global collaborators. A de-identified subject ID, COVID-19 status, age in years and sex were almost always included in the sample metadata. Where available, HLA class I and class II types were taken from metadata supplied by the sample provider and were not determined by assay-based typing. The study at large found these results: How much clinical and demographic metadata was included differed by source and by participant, and the metadata was provided uncurated.

V and J are truncated by 0 bases and 8 bases respectively, leaving an intervening sequence of 19 bases. The CDR3 sequence holds 16 residues, the cysteine and phenylalanine included. Only the CDR3 DNA stays, 48 bases, in frame from base 1. In the germline V gene, CDR1 corresponds to MNHEY and CDR2 to SVGEGT. TCRbeta CDR3 regions were amplified from genomic DNA using the immunoSEQ Assay, a bias-controlled multiplex PCR. The original pipeline was this. Nucleated cell counts per sample were estimated from amplification of reference gene primers within the assay. Sequence reads were collapsed and filtered to measure the absolute abundance of every unique TCRbeta CDR3 rearrangement. For each sample, productive Simpson clonality was calculated as the square root of Simpson's diversity index over productive rearrangements. As stored in TCRdb, this immuneACCESS dataset retains in-frame rearrangements with V and J assigned. A fraction of the clones does not appear; measured against another copy, unresolved V genes explain less than half of the discrepancy, and the remainder lacks a known reason. V, J and clone size reflect that table, while D and trimming were determined from the DNA. A total of about 130,000 clones appear in this sample, roughly 90% of them only once. About 1% of the sample is held by the ten biggest clonotypes.

The collaborating institutions used their own protocols to collect whole blood in K2EDTA tubes. Collaborator samples were shipped for TCRbeta analysis as frozen whole blood, isolated PBMCs, or DNA extracted from either sample type. As concerns this clone: Its antigen target is currently unknown. It has no much larger one-base neighbor in the sample; base qualities were not kept.

What was sequenced was peripheral blood. The sequence is built from TRBV6-2 or TRBV6-3 and TRBJ1-2, with the D gene call left open. The receptor comes from an elderly woman with acute or convalescent COVID-19. The CDR3: CASSYSKPLGSRGYTF. The DNA sequence follows: TGTGCCAGCAGTTACTCGAAACCGTTGGGGAGTAGGGGCTACACCTTC.